A single sample gave rise to the 31 T cell receptor beta chains below, sequenced in a study of cytomegalovirus exposure and HLA in healthy donors (dated by TCRdb to about 2017). The library was generated by the immunoSEQ multiplex PCR assay. TCRdb took this table from immuneACCESS and kept in-frame rearrangements with V and J called. Such tables lack part of the clones; where checked against another copy, unresolved V genes explain under half of the gap, and the rest is unexplained. This sample holds about 160,000 clones; more than 70% were observed only once. The ten largest clones add up to more than 8.5% of the sample. The material sequenced was PBMCs. These receptors all stem from a man aged 25-40 years in good health and CMV-seropositive.

The J gene is TRBJ1-3, the V gene TRBV28; D gene ambiguous. CDR3 length: 14 amino acids. Germline V CDR1 and CDR2: MDHEN, SYDVKM. V lost 3 bases and J lost 4, with 10 bases in between. The CDR3, as DNA: TGTGCCAGCAGTTTGCGCTCCCGAGGAAACACCATATATTTT. Translation gives CASSLRSRGNTIYF.

This clone was seen a few times. The V call is TRBV9, the J call TRBJ2-1; the match to TRBD2 covers 13 bases. The length of the CDR3 is 16 residues. Trimming took 3 bases from V and 10 from J; bases not matched to a gene: 10. The V gene's germline CDR1 is SGDLS and CDR2 YYNGEE. The CDR3 is CASSGRTSGRSGEQFF. DNA for the CDR3: TGTGCCAGCAGCGGCCGGACTAGCGGGAGAAGTGGGGAGCAGTTCTTC.

The chain uses TRBV9 and TRBJ1-2; the D is unclear. CDR3 length: 13 residues. Germline V gene lookup returns CDR1 SGDLS and CDR2 YYNGEE. Trimming removed 0 bases at V and 1 base at J, with 4 bases between. The CDR3 loop is CASSVGGNYGYTF. CDR3 coding DNA: TGTGCCAGCAGCGTAGGAGGTAACTATGGCTACACCTTC.

The table lists this clone with a few counts. The chain employs TRBV7-9 and TRBJ1-1; 7 nucleotides match TRBD1. Germline lookup yields CDR1 SEHNR and CDR2 FQNEAQ (reference sequence). Losses at the gene ends were 6 bases for V and 8 bases for J; bases not matched to a gene: 6. The CDR3 covers 12 residues. The CDR3 region is CASRQGTDEAFF. The CDR3 DNA reads TGTGCCAGCAGGCAAGGGACAGACGAAGCTTTCTTT.

The chain couples TRBV28 to TRBJ1-4; 10 nucleotides line up with TRBD1. Losses at the gene ends were 6 bases for V and 5 bases for J; bases not matched to a gene: 6. This CDR3 is 15 amino acids long. Germline V lookup: CDR1 MDHEN, CDR2 SYDVKM. CDR3 bases: TGTGCCAGCAGAACTGGGACAGGGGACAATGAAAAACTGTTTTTT. As protein: CASRTGTGDNEKLFF.

The chain joins TRBV5-1 to TRBJ2-5; D is undetermined. This CDR3 has 15 amino acids. Germline values: CDR1 SGHRS, CDR2 YFSETQ. The germline V and J ends were trimmed by 4 bases and 5 bases, with 18 bases remaining between them. The CDR3 loop reads CASSPAMQPRETQYF. CDR3 DNA: TGCGCCAGCAGCCCGGCCATGCAGCCCAGGGAGACCCAGTACTTC. Based on the CDR3 plus reference TRBV5-1 and TRBJ2-5, the full variable domain is KAGVTQTPRYLIKTRGQQVTLSCSPISGHRSVSWYQQTPGQGLQFLFEYFSETQRNKGNFPGRFSGRQFSNSRSEMNVSTLELGDSALYLCASSPAMQPRETQYFGPGTRLLVL.

This clone was seen a single time. This rearrangement joins TRBV7-2 to TRBJ1-1; D ambiguous. Germline V gives CDR1 SGHTA, CDR2 FQGNSA. V lost 3 bases and J 3 bases, leaving 11 bases between the germline ends. This CDR3 has 14 residues. The CDR3 nucleotides are TGTGCCAGCAGCTTGACCGGGATTGACACTGAAGCTTTCTTT. This encodes CASSLTGIDTEAFF.

This clone was recorded many times. The chain uses TRBV29-1 and TRBJ2-7, with D perhaps matching TRBD2 (5 bases). Germline V gives CDR1 SQVTM, CDR2 ANQGSEA. This CDR3 contains 14 residues. With 4 bases removed from V and 1 base from J, the gap between germline ends came to 14 bases. CDR3: CSVAAGGISYEQYF. For the CDR3, the DNA is TGCAGCGTTGCGGCGGGTGGGATTTCCTACGAGCAGTACTTC.

The rearrangement joins TRBV21-1 to TRBJ2-7; the table gives TRBD2 as D, unverified against the DNA. TRBV21-1 is annotated as a pseudogene. The CDR3 consists of 14 residues. The CDR3: CASSKAGGTREQYF. The CDR3 nucleotides read TGTGCCAGCAGCAAAGCGGGGGGGACTAGGGAGCAGTACTTC.

The V call is TRBV19, the J call TRBJ2-6, with D possibly being TRBD1 (5 bases). V lost 3 bases to trimming and J lost 1 base, with 13 bases between them. Germline lookup yields CDR1 LNHDA and CDR2 SQIVND (reference sequence). The CDR3 loop spans 17 amino acids. The CDR3 region has the DNA TGTGCCAGTAGTATCCAGGGCGGTATGTCTGGGGCCAACGTCCTGACTTTC. Its protein is CASSIQGGMSGANVLTF.

Remarks on this clone: Other DNA sequences in this sample translate to the same CDR3. The gene calls are TRBV11-2 and TRBJ2-5; no firm D call. V was cut by 5 bases and J by 5 bases, with 6 bases left in between. The CDR3 extends over 11 amino acids. Germline V gene sequence: CDR1 SGHAT, CDR2 FQNNGV. CDR3 protein: CASSLRETQYF. DNA of the CDR3: TGTGCCAGCAGCCTCCGTGAGACCCAGTACTTC.

The rearrangement joins TRBV5-1 to TRBJ2-1, with D possibly matching TRBD2 (5 bases). The CDR3 totals 16 residues. Trimming left V 4 bases short and J 2 bases short, with 16 bases between. Germline CDR1 reads SGHRS; CDR2 reads YFSETQ. CDR3 in DNA: TGCGCCAGCAGCCCCAGAGGGTTTACCCCCTACAATGAGCAGTTCTTC. This sequence encodes CASSPRGFTPYNEQFF.

The rearrangement joins TRBV6-5 to TRBJ1-1; D ambiguous. V lost 1 base, J lost 7 bases, and 7 bases lay in between. CDR1 is MNHEY and CDR2 is SVGAGI in the germline V gene. The CDR3 has 12 residues. The CDR3 DNA reads TGTGCCAGCAGTTACTATGGAGGTGAAGCTTTCTTT. Amino acid sequence: CASSYYGGEAFF.

This rearrangement joins TRBV11-2 to TRBJ2-1; 8 bases fit TRBD1. After removal of 4 bases from V and 1 base from J, the junction contained 6 bases not matched to a gene. This CDR3 has 16 amino acids. CDR1 is SGHAT, CDR2 FQNNGV, per germline. CDR3 residues: CASSSYRGSSYNEQFF. In nucleotides, the CDR3 is TGTGCCAGCAGCTCTTACAGGGGGTCTTCCTACAATGAGCAGTTCTTC. Filled out from reference TRBV11-2 and TRBJ2-1, the complete variable domain reads EAGVAQSPRYKIIEKRQSVAFWCNPISGHATLYWYQQILGQGPKLLIQFQNNGVVDDSQLPKDRFSAERLKGVDSTLKIQPAKLEDSAVYLCASSSYRGSSYNEQFFGPGTRLTVL.

The CDR3 is CASSQPRQGPNEKLFF. CDR3 nucleotides: TGCGCCAGCAGCCAGCCGAGACAGGGACCAAATGAAAAACTGTTTTTT. The chain uses TRBV4-1 and TRBJ1-4, with 7 bases fitting TRBD1. The J segment lost 5 bases and the V segment lost 3 bases, leaving 9 bases of the junction unmatched. The CDR3 runs to 16 residues. Per the germline V gene, CDR1 is MGHRA and CDR2 is YSYEKL.

This clone was seen just once. The V gene is TRBV10-3, the J gene TRBJ2-3, with 7 bases that match TRBD2. This CDR3 is 17 amino acids long. The J segment lost 0 bases and the V segment lost 3 bases, leaving 9 bases of the junction unmatched. In germline, CDR1 is ENHRY, CDR2 SYGVKD. The DNA of the CDR3 is TGTGCCATCAGTGATCAGTCAGCGGGGACTAGCACAGATACGCAGTATTTT. As protein: CAISDQSAGTSTDTQYF.

The chain carries TRBV7-9 and TRBJ1-5, with D possibly being TRBD1 (6 bases). Trimming shortened V by 10 bases and J by 2 bases, and 15 bases separated the two germline ends. The CDR3 loop spans 14 amino acids. Germline values: CDR1 SEHNR, CDR2 FQNEAQ (reference sequence). CDR3 in amino acids: CATSRPGGNQPQHF. In DNA, the CDR3 is TGTGCCACCTCACGACCAGGGGGCAATCAGCCCCAGCATTTT.

This sequence joins TRBV11-2 and TRBJ1-2; no clear D. Deletions cut 3 bases from V and 4 bases from J, with 12 bases between. Germline CDR1 and CDR2: SGHAT and FQNNGV. This CDR3 has 14 amino acids. The CDR3 loop is CASSFSGSGYGYTF. Written as DNA, the CDR3 is TGTGCCAGCAGCTTCTCCGGGTCGGGCTATGGCTACACCTTC.

Only a few counts were recorded for this clone. The same CDR3 is also encoded by other DNA sequences in this sample. V usage is TRBV4-3 and J usage is TRBJ1-3; 7 bases map to TRBD1. The CDR3 runs 15 residues. Germline V CDR1 and CDR2: LGHNA, YSLEER. V gave up 1 base and J gave up 4 bases; unmatched junction bases: 4. CDR3 nucleotide sequence: TGCGCCAGCAGCCAAGCAGGGGGAGTAGGAAACACCATATATTTT. This encodes CASSQAGGVGNTIYF.

The chain couples TRBV28 to TRBJ2-7; maybe TRBD2 (6 bases). V was pared by 6 bases and J by 3 bases, with 12 bases between. The V gene's germline CDR1 is MDHEN and CDR2 SYDVKM. The CDR3 runs 13 residues. The DNA of the CDR3 is TGTGCCAGCAGCCGTACTAGCTTCTACGAGCAGTACTTC. Protein: CASSRTSFYEQYF.

The chain carries TRBV5-1 and TRBJ2-2; a possible D gene is TRBD1 (6 bases). Trimming stripped 0 bases from V and 4 bases from J, with 10 bases between. Germline assignment: CDR1 SGHRS and CDR2 YFSETQ. The CDR3 runs 15 residues. Here the CDR3 reads CASSLGRGTTGELFF. CDR3 DNA: TGCGCCAGCAGCTTGGGCAGGGGTACCACCGGGGAGCTGTTTTTT.

The V call is TRBV9, the J call TRBJ1-2, with D possibly being TRBD1 (6 bases). The V gene lost 2 bases and the J gene lost 7 bases, with 15 bases spanning the gap. This CDR3 contains 14 residues. CDR1 is SGDLS and CDR2 is YYNGEE in the germline V gene. The CDR3 nucleotides are TGTGCCAGCAGCGTTGGGGGGGCTCCGGGTGGCTACACCTTC. As protein: CASSVGGAPGGYTF. The entire variable domain, with the rest obtained from reference TRBV9 and TRBJ1-2, is as follows: DSGVTQTPKHLITATGQRVTLRCSPRSGDLSVYWYQQSLDQGLQFLIQYYNGEERAKGNILERFSAQQFPDLHSELNLSSLELGDSALYFCASSVGGAPGGYTFGSGTRLTVV.

The rearrangement joins TRBV6-1 to TRBJ2-1; 10 bases align to TRBD1. Germline V gene sequence: CDR1 MNHNS, CDR2 SASEGT. This CDR3 contains 15 residues. V lost 1 base, J lost 9 bases, and 6 bases stayed unmatched. The CDR3 sequence: CASSEGQGAIREQFF. CDR3 DNA: TGTGCCAGCAGTGAAGGACAGGGGGCGATTCGTGAGCAGTTCTTC.

The chain employs TRBV5-8 and TRBJ1-6, with 7 positions matching TRBD1. V lost 1 base to trimming and J lost 1 base; unmatched junction nucleotides: 2. Germline V CDR1 and CDR2: SGHTS, YDEGEE. The CDR3 is 16 residues long. The CDR3 protein is CASSLSGGSYNSPLHF. The CDR3 DNA follows: TGTGCCAGCAGCTTGTCAGGGGGATCCTATAATTCACCCCTCCACTTT.

This chain connects TRBV7-8 to TRBJ2-7; 8 bases are a match to TRBD2. The germline V gene encodes CDR1 SGHVS and CDR2 FQNEAQ. The junction had 11 bases not matched to a gene; V was cut back by 2 bases and J by 5 bases. The CDR3 is made up of 16 amino acids. The chain's CDR3 is CASSLSSGLAGHEQYF. The DNA for the CDR3 is TGTGCCAGCAGCTTAAGTTCTGGGCTAGCGGGCCACGAGCAGTACTTC.

The chain links TRBV30 to TRBJ2-7; D perhaps matches TRBD2 (6 bases). The CDR3 runs 13 residues. The germline V gene has CDR1 GTSNPN and CDR2 SVGIG (reference sequence). Trimming removed 3 bases from V and 0 bases from J, with 9 bases in between. The CDR3 region is CAWRETSSYEQYF. In DNA form, the CDR3 reads TGTGCCTGGAGGGAGACTAGCTCCTACGAGCAGTACTTC.

The rearrangement links TRBV28 to TRBJ1-6, with 9 nucleotides matching TRBD1. Germline V gene data show CDR1 as MDHEN and CDR2 as SYDVKM. V gave up 2 bases and J gave up 10 bases; unmatched junction bases: 9. There are 16 residues in the CDR3. The CDR3 DNA is TGTGCCAGCAGTTTAGGTGTGGGACAGGGAGGGTCACCCCTCCACTTT. Residues: CASSLGVGQGGSPLHF.

The chain uses TRBV5-1 and TRBJ1-2; possibly TRBD1 for D (6 bases). The V gene's germline CDR1 is SGHRS and CDR2 YFSETQ. This CDR3 is 14 amino acids long. Trimming took 4 bases from V and 7 from J, leaving 17 bases between them. DNA of the CDR3: TGCGCCAGCAGCCGGGAGGCGGGGGCGCGTGGCTACACCTTC. The encoded protein is CASSREAGARGYTF. Together with reference TRBV5-1 and TRBJ1-2, the CDR3 gives the full variable domain: KAGVTQTPRYLIKTRGQQVTLSCSPISGHRSVSWYQQTPGQGLQFLFEYFSETQRNKGNFPGRFSGRQFSNSRSEMNVSTLELGDSALYLCASSREAGARGYTFGSGTRLTVV.

The genes are TRBV14 and TRBJ2-3, with unresolved D. There are 14 residues in the CDR3. Germline V lookup: CDR1 SGHDN, CDR2 FVKESK. V was trimmed by 1 base and J by 2 bases, leaving 7 bases between them. CDR3 residues: CASSQGAFTDTQYF. In DNA, the CDR3 is TGTGCCAGCAGCCAAGGGGCGTTCACAGATACGCAGTATTTT.

The J gene is TRBJ1-1, the V gene TRBV29-1, with a tentative D call TRBD1 (5 bases). CDR1 is SQVTM, CDR2 ANQGSEA, per germline. This CDR3 has 10 amino acids. V lost 7 bases and J 8 bases, leaving 11 bases between the germline ends. The CDR3 DNA follows: TGCAGCGGGGGGGGGATCGAAGCTTTCTTT. Protein product: CSGGGIEAFF.

This chain joins TRBV5-1 and TRBJ1-1; tentative D call: TRBD1 (6 bases). This CDR3 is built from 15 residues. The ends were cut back, 0 bases at V and 4 bases at J, with 13 bases in the middle. CDR1 and CDR2 from the germline V gene are SGHRS and YFSETQ. The CDR3 sequence: CASSLGIQGTTEAFF. CDR3 DNA: TGCGCCAGCAGCTTGGGAATACAGGGAACCACTGAAGCTTTCTTT.